Listed below are T cell receptor beta chains from one sample, sequenced in a study of shared clonotypes between healthy human individuals. TCRdb keeps only in-frame clones here, not all; method: immunoSEQ multiplex PCR. The sample has 600,000 to 800,000 clones; about two thirds are singletons. Material for sequencing was memory CD4+ T cells sorted from blood. The origin of the receptors is a woman in her 30s in good health. Each CDR3 is given with its conserved first and last residue. Clone size is stated in some rows and not others, as once, few, many or a class when expanded.

abundance,v_gene,j_gene,CDR3aa
NA,TRBV5-4,TRBJ2-5,CASSLGDSQETQYF
NA,TRBV7-2,TRBJ2-7,CASSPGLADPYEQYF
NA,TRBV30,TRBJ2-3,CAWSTGPLEIF
NA,TRBV21-1,TRBJ2-3,CASSKGEGTDTQYF
NA,TRBV9,TRBJ2-3,CASSVVEGYTDTQYF
once,TRBV5-1,TRBJ2-2,CASTIGGQGLAGELFF
NA,TRBV28,TRBJ1-1,CASSFLDRPVAFF
NA,TRBV11-3,TRBJ2-1,CASSSGPPDDEQFF
NA,TRBV19,TRBJ1-1,CASTLLPGQGVVTEAFF
few,TRBV7-9,TRBJ2-1,CASSLYQTKSYNEQFF
NA,TRBV7-9,TRBJ2-5,CASSQESDLGTQYF
NA,TRBV6-5,TRBJ2-7,CASSYGRGQSYEQYF
NA,TRBV18,TRBJ2-7,CASSPEGNEQYF
NA,TRBV7-2,TRBJ1-1,CASSLHGRGNTEAFF
NA,TRBV6-5,TRBJ1-3,CASSLKGARNTIYF
NA,TRBV6-6,TRBJ1-5,CASSYTWGNQPQHF
once,TRBV5-1,TRBJ1-5,CVSRDREDQPQHF
NA,TRBV7-2,TRBJ2-7,CASRAGTASYEQYF
NA,TRBV11-2,TRBJ2-1,CASSPTQEQFF
NA,TRBV5-6,TRBJ2-2,CASSLYTGELFF
few,TRBV29-1,TRBJ2-3,CSVKPEWDTQYF
many,TRBV5-1,TRBJ1-1,CASMGEIASGEAFF
NA,TRBV5-4,TRBJ1-4,CASSEGRNEKLFF
NA,TRBV9,TRBJ2-1,CASRGRIGEQFF
NA,TRBV4-1,TRBJ2-1,CASSQDRTGANEQFF
NA,TRBV12-5,TRBJ2-3,CASGFHGFGTDTQYF
NA,TRBV29-1,TRBJ2-3,CSVDGGVSTDTQYF
NA,TRBV10-1,TRBJ2-1,CAIETSGEFF
NA,TRBV29-1,TRBJ2-7,CSVRSRGSKGEQYF
NA,TRBV5-1,TRBJ1-3,CASSPGQAFNTIYF
NA,TRBV5-4,TRBJ2-3,CASYQGLAGDEDTQYF
NA,TRBV4-1,TRBJ2-6,CASSQAEGASGANVLTF
few,TRBV20-1,TRBJ1-1,CSARNTEAFF
NA,TRBV28,TRBJ1-2,CASSRGADGYTF
NA,TRBV30,TRBJ2-1,CAWSGRAGAPYNEQFF
NA,TRBV5-1,TRBJ2-1,CASSPSGTHSFF
NA,TRBV5-1,TRBJ1-1,CASSLAEGATGTEAFF
NA,TRBV6-1,TRBJ1-5,CASRAQGASNQPQHF
NA,TRBV7-2,TRBJ2-7,CASSQQRDSYEQYF
once,TRBV18,TRBJ2-1,CASRPSGLGGEQFF
NA,TRBV28,TRBJ1-5,CASSLPDYQPQHF
NA,TRBV28,TRBJ1-2,CASSWPTGLVPNYGYTF
once,TRBV11-2,TRBJ2-7,CASSLGTRPYEQYF
NA,TRBV5-1,TRBJ2-5,CASSPQVSQETQYF
NA,TRBV7-2,TRBJ2-5,CASSLAGQGGLQETQYF
NA,TRBV6-6,TRBJ2-3,CASSDSYTDTQYF
NA,TRBV9,TRBJ1-1,CASSGPGQSSSTEAFF
NA,TRBV30,TRBJ1-4,CAWSVGLQGANEKLFF
NA,TRBV7-9,TRBJ1-4,CASKEYQRDEKLFF
NA,TRBV5-2,TRBJ2-3,CASSQGGVRYF
NA,TRBV5-4,TRBJ2-3,CASSPGTSGRTDTQYF
NA,TRBV2,TRBJ2-1,CASSRTGLYNEQFF
NA,TRBV7-2,TRBJ2-1,CASSSSGTLTNNEQFF
NA,TRBV19,TRBJ2-1,CASSPGLAVVEQFF
once,TRBV2,TRBJ2-7,CASSDRASFEHEQYF
NA,TRBV27,TRBJ2-5,CASSLFRDTGSETQYF
NA,TRBV7-9,TRBJ1-1,CASSLALNTEAFF
NA,TRBV9,TRBJ2-5,CASSVEGTQETQYF
medium-sized,TRBV19,TRBJ2-2,CASGTSRDTGELFF